The 17 T cell receptor beta chains below come from one sample, sequenced in a study of blood T cell repertoires in COVID-19. TCRdb keeps only in-frame clones here, not all; method: immunoSEQ multiplex PCR. The sample carries 220,000 or so clones, approximately 78% recorded once. The sequencing input was peripheral blood. The receptors here all came from a woman of 80 years or more with COVID-19, enrolled during active disease.

In regard to this clone: A junction end diverges from the germline sequence, so it may reflect a read error. V and J are TRBV6-1 and TRBJ1-5; 10 nucleotides line up with TRBD1. The CDR3 covers 13 residues. Germline V lookup: CDR1 MNHNS, CDR2 SASEGT. CDR3 bases: TGTGCCAGCTGTGACAGGGGGCATCAGCCCCAGCATTTT. Translation gives CASCDRGHQPQHF.

The J gene is TRBJ2-2, the V gene TRBV3-1 (or the pseudogene TRBV3-2); D unclear. Looked up from germline, CDR1 is LGHDT and CDR2 is YNNKEL (reference sequence). The CDR3 has 14 residues. V was pared by 4 bases and J by 1 base, with 7 bases between. The CDR3 protein is CASSLWQNTGELFF. The CDR3 DNA reads TGTGCCAGCAGCCTCTGGCAGAACACCGGGGAGCTGTTTTTT.

The chain joins TRBV7-9 to TRBJ1-2, with 10 positions matching TRBD1. The CDR3 length is 15 residues. Losses at the gene ends were 4 bases for V and 8 bases for J; bases not matched to a gene: 10. In germline, CDR1 is SEHNR, CDR2 FQNEAQ (reference sequence). CDR3 in DNA: TGTGCCAGCAGCTCAGCCGGGACAGGGGCCGAGGGCTACACCTTC. Its translation is CASSSAGTGAEGYTF.

The chain employs TRBV12-3 or TRBV12-4 and TRBJ1-1; TRBD1 aligns across 9 bases. The CDR3 spans 13 residues. The junction had 1 base not matched to a gene; V was cut back by 4 bases and J by 4 bases. The CDR3 DNA sequence: TGTGCCAGCAGTTGGACAGGGGCCACTGAAGCTTTCTTT. It specifies CASSWTGATEAFF.

The chain joins TRBV14 to TRBJ2-5; a possible D gene is TRBD1 (5 bases). CDR3 size: 13 residues. In germline, CDR1 is SGHDN, CDR2 FVKESK. V lost 5 bases to trimming and J lost 5 bases, with 12 bases between them. Here the CDR3 DNA reads TGTGCCAGCAGCAAATCAGGGCCGGAGACCCAGTACTTC. It yields the protein CASSKSGPETQYF.

J is TRBJ2-1 and V is TRBV9; 7 positions agree with TRBD1. Per germline, CDR1 SGDLS and CDR2 YYNGEE. The trim removed 2 bases at V and 8 bases at J, leaving 10 bases unmatched. The CDR3 extends over 15 amino acids. The CDR3 DNA reads as TGTGCCAGCAGCGTCCTGGTAGGGGGCGGCGATGAGCAGTTCTTC. It codes for CASSVLVGGGDEQFF.

This clone was seen at least ten times. The V gene is TRBV7-3, the J gene TRBJ1-2; weak D call: TRBD1 (5 bases). The CDR3 is 13 residues long. The V gene's germline CDR1 is SGHTA and CDR2 FQGTGA. V was shortened by 2 bases and J by 8 bases, with 12 bases between the two germline ends. CDR3 in amino acids: CASSLAGGTGYTF. DNA of the CDR3: TGTGCCAGCAGCTTAGCGGGAGGGACCGGCTACACCTTC.

The CDR3 sequence: CASHRGGAEGNTIYF. CDR3 DNA sequence: TGTGCCAGCCATAGGGGGGGCGCCGAAGGAAACACCATATATTTT. The chain employs TRBV6-6 and TRBJ1-3, with TRBD1 as a possible D gene (6 bases). Germline assignment: CDR1 MNHNY and CDR2 SVGAGI (reference sequence). The CDR3 is 15 amino acids. The V end lost 8 bases, the J end lost 4 bases, and 18 bases lay between the germline ends.

J is TRBJ2-5 and V is TRBV21-1; TRBD2, the table's D call, was not compared with the DNA. TRBV21-1 is given as a pseudogene. The CDR3 is made up of 13 amino acids. The CDR3 loop reads CALTLWPCGTQYF. DNA for the CDR3: TGTGCCTTAACCCTGTGGCCCTGCGGGACCCAGTACTTC.

This clone appeared once. The V call is TRBV7-2, the J call TRBJ2-1, with TRBD2 identical over 9 bases. This CDR3 comprises 15 residues. V trimming: 1 base; J trimming: 12 bases; junction bases outside the gene matches: 10. The germline V gene encodes CDR1 SGHTA and CDR2 FQGNSA. The DNA of the CDR3 is TGTGCCAGCAGCTTAGGCAGCGGGGGGCCAATGAGGCAGTTCTTC. It encodes CASSLGSGGPMRQFF.

The chain joins TRBV6-5 to TRBJ1-5, with TRBD1 identical over 8 bases. Germline V gene sequence: CDR1 MNHEY, CDR2 SVGAGI. The CDR3 consists of 15 residues. After removal of 4 bases from V and 6 bases from J, the junction contained 8 bases not matched to a gene. This CDR3 reads CASSSGTGLSQPQHF. The CDR3 coding sequence is TGTGCCAGCAGTTCCGGGACAGGTTTAAGTCAGCCCCAGCATTTT.

V usage is TRBV7-2 and J usage is TRBJ2-7; no definite D call. Per the germline V gene, CDR1 is SGHTA and CDR2 is FQGNSA. Trimming pared 6 bases from V and 3 bases from J, leaving 6 bases between. The length of the CDR3 is 11 residues. For the CDR3, the DNA is TGTGCCAGCAGTCCAAACTACGAGCAGTACTTC. Protein product: CASSPNYEQYF.

A few counts support this clone. The chain carries TRBV27 and TRBJ1-3, with a weak D call TRBD1 (5 bases). The V end was cut by 3 bases, the J end by 5 bases, with 20 bases between. Germline-derived CDR1 and CDR2 are MNHEY and SMNVEV (reference sequence). This CDR3 is built from 17 residues. The CDR3 reads CASSFSGQGQGRNTIYF. DNA of the CDR3: TGTGCCAGCAGTTTTTCGGGTCAGGGCCAAGGAAGAAACACCATATATTTT.

The chain has TRBV7-9 and TRBJ2-1; maybe TRBD2 (6 bases). The germline V gene has CDR1 SEHNR and CDR2 FQNEAQ (reference sequence). This CDR3 contains 14 residues. The ends were cut back, 4 bases at V and 6 bases at J, with 13 bases in the middle. The DNA for the CDR3 is TGTGCCAGCAGCTCGGAGCGGGTAGGCAATGAGCAGTTCTTC. This encodes CASSSERVGNEQFF.

This chain links TRBV11-3 with TRBJ2-2, with D perhaps TRBD2 (7 bases). The CDR3 is made up of 14 amino acids. V lost 3 bases, J lost 7 bases, and 12 bases lay in between. Germline V lookup: CDR1 SGHNT, CDR2 YENEEA. CDR3 nucleotides: TGTGCCAGCAGCTTTGGACTAGGGGGCGGGGAGCTGTTTTTT. It specifies CASSFGLGGGELFF.

This chain connects TRBV7-2 to TRBJ2-1; TRBD2 might be the D (5 bases). V lost 2 bases to trimming and J lost 7 bases, with 9 bases between them. Germline values: CDR1 SGHTA, CDR2 FQGNSA. This CDR3 is built from 13 residues. The CDR3 loop is CASSLPGSNEQFF. The CDR3 nucleotides read TGTGCCAGCAGCTTACCGGGGAGTAATGAGCAGTTCTTC.

The chain combines TRBV20-1 with TRBJ1-2; no reliable D call. Deletions cut 6 bases from V and 5 bases from J, with 7 bases between. The V gene's germline CDR1 is DFQATT and CDR2 SNEGSKA (reference sequence). The CDR3 consists of 10 residues. The chain's CDR3 is CSAARYGYTF. The DNA of the CDR3 is TGCAGTGCAGCGAGATATGGCTACACCTTC.